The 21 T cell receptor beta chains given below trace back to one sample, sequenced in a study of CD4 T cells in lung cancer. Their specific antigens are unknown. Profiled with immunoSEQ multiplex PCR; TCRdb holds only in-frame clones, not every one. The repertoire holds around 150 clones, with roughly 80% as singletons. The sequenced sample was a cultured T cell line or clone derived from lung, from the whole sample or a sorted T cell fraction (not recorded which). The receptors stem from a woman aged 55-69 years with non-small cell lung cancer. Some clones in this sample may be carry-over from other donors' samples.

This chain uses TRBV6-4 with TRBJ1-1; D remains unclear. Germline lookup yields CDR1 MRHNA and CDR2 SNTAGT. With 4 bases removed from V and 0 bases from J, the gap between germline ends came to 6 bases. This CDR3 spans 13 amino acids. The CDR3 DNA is TGTGCCAGCAGTGTCCACTTGAACACTGAAGCTTTCTTT. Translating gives CASSVHLNTEAFF.

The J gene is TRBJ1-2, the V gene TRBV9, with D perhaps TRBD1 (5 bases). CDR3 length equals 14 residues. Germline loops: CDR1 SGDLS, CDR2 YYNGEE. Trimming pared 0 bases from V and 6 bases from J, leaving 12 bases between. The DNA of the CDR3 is TGTGCCAGCAGCGTAGGCGGGGTAGGGGATGGCTACACCTTC. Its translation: CASSVGGVGDGYTF.

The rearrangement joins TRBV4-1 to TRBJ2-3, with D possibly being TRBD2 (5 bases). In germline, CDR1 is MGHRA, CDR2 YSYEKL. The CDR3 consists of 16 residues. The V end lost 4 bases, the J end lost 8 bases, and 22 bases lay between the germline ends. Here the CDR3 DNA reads TGCGCCAGCAGCCCTGAATGGGATCCCGTCCGGGGTACGCAGTATTTT. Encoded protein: CASSPEWDPVRGTQYF.

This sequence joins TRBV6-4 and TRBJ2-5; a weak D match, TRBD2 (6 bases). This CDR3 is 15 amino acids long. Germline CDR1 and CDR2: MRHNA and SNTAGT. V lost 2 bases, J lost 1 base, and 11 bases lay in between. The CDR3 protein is CASSDPGLIQETQYF. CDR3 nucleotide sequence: TGTGCCAGCAGTGACCCGGGACTGATCCAAGAGACCCAGTACTTC.

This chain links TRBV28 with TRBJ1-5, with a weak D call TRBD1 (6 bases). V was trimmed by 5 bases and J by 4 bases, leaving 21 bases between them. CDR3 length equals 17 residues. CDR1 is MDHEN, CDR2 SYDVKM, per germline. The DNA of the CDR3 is TGTGCCAGCAGTCCAAGGGGGACGGGGGGTTGGAATCAGCCCCAGCATTTT. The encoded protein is CASSPRGTGGWNQPQHF.

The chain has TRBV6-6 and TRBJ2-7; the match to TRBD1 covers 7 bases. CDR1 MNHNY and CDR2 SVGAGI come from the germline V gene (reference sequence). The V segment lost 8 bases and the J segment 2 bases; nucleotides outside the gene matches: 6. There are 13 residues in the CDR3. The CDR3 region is CASRRDSPYEQYF. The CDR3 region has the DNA TGTGCCAGCCGCCGGGACAGTCCCTACGAGCAGTACTTC.

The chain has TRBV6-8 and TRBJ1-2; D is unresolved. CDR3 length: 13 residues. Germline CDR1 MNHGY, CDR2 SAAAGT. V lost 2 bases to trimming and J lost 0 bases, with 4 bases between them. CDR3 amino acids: CASSYVPNYGYTF. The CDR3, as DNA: TGTGCCAGCAGTTACGTCCCTAACTATGGCTACACCTTC.

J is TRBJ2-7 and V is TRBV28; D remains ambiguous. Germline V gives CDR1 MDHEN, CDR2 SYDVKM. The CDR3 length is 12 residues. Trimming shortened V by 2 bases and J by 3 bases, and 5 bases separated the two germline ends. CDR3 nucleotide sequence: TGTGCCAGCAGTTTAGTTTACTACGAGCAGTACTTC. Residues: CASSLVYYEQYF.

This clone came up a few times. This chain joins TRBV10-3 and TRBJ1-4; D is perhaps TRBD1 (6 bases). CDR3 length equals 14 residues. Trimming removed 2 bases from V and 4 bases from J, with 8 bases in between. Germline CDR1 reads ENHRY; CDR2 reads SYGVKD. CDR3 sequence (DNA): TGTGCCATCAGTGAGACAGGGCGTAATGAAAAACTGTTTTTT. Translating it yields CAISETGRNEKLFF.

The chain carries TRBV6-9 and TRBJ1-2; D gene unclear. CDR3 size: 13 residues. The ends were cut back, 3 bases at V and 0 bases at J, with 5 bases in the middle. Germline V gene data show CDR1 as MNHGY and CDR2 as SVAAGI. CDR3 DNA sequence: TGTGCCAGCAGTTACGTCCCTAACTATGGCTACACCTTC. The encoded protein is CASSYVPNYGYTF.

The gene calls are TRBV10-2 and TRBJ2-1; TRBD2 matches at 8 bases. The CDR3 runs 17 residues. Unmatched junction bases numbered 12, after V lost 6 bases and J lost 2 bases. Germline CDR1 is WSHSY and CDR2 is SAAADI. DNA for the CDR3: TGCGCCAGCAGGATGACCGGGACTAGGAGGACCTACAATGAGCAGTTCTTC. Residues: CASRMTGTRRTYNEQFF.

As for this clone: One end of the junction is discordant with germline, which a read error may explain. This CDR3 reads CASSYVPNYGYTF. The CDR3 DNA sequence: TGTGCCAGCAGTTACGTCCCTAACTATGGCTACACCTTC. The chain carries TRBV10-3 and TRBJ1-2, with no clear D. The CDR3 covers 13 residues. The V gene's germline CDR1 is ENHRY and CDR2 SYGVKD.

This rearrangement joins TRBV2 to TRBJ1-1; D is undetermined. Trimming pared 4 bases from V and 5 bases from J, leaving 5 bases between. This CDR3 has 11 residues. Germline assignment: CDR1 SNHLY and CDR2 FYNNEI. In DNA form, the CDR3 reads TGTGCCAGCAGTGTGGGGACTGAAGCTTTCTTT. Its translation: CASSVGTEAFF. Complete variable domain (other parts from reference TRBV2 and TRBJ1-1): EPEVTQTPSHQVTQMGQEVILRCVPISNHLYFYWYRQILGQKVEFLVSFYNNEISEKSEIFDDQFSVERPDGSNFTLKIRSTKLEDSAMYFCASSVGTEAFFGQGTRLTVV.

CDR3 in amino acids: CASSQSIGVLLFF. The CDR3 nucleotides read TGTGCCAGTAGTCAATCCATTGGAGTTCTGCTGTTTTTT. The chain carries TRBV19 and TRBJ1-4; D gene uncertain. This CDR3 is built from 13 residues. Trimming cost V 5 bases and J 14 bases, with 18 bases left between them. Looked up from germline, CDR1 is LNHDA and CDR2 is SQIVND (reference sequence).

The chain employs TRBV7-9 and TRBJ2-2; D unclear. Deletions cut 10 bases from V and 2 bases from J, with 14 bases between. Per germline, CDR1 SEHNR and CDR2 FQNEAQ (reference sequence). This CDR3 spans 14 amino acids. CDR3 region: CATRIDHNTGELFF. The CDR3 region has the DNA TGTGCCACCCGAATTGACCATAACACCGGGGAGCTGTTTTTT.

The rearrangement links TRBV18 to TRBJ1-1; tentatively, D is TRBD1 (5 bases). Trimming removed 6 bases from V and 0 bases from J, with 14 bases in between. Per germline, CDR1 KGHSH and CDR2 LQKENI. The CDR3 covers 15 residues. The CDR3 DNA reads TGTGCCAGCTCTACCGGGACGGCTTTGAACACTGAAGCTTTCTTT. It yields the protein CASSTGTALNTEAFF. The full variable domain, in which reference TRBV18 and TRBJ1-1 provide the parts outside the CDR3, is NAGVMQNPRHLVRRRGQEARLRCSPMKGHSHVYWYRQLPEEGLKFMVYLQKENIIDESGMPKERFSAEFPKEGPSILRIQQVVRGDSAAYFCASSTGTALNTEAFFGQGTRLTVV.

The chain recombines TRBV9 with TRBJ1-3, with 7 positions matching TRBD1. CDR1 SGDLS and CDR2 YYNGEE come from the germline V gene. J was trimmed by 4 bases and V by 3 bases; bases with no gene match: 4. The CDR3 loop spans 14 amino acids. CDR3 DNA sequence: TGTGCCAGCAGCGCGACAGGGTTAGGAAACACCATATATTTT. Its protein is CASSATGLGNTIYF.

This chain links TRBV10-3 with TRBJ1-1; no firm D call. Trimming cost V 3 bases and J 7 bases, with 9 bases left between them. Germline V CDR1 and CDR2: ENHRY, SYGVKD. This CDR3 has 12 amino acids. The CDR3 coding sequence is TGTGCCATCAGTGAAGCAGGACTTGAAGCTTTCTTT. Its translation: CAISEAGLEAFF.

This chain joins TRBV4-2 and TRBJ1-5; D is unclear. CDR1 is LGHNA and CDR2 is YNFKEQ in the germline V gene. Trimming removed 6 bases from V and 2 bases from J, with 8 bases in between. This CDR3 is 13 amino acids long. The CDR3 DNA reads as TGTGCCAGCAGTTTATATGGCAATCAGCCCCAGCATTTT. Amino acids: CASSLYGNQPQHF.

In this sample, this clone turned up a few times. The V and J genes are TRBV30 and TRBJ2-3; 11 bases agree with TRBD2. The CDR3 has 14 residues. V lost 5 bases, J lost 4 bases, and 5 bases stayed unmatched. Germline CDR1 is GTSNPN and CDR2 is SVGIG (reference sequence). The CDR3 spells CAWSLAGVADTQYF. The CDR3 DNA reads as TGTGCCTGGTCACTAGCGGGAGTTGCAGATACGCAGTATTTT.

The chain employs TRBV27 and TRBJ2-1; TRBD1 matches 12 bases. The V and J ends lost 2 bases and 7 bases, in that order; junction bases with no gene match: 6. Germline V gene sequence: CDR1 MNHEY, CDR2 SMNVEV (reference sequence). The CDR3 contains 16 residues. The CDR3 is CASSLGGQGAKNEQFF. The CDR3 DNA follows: TGTGCCAGCAGTTTAGGGGGACAGGGGGCAAAAAATGAGCAGTTCTTC.